One and the same sample provided the 15 T cell receptor beta chains below, sequenced in a study of T-cell reconstitution after alpha-beta-depleted transplantation in children. Library preparation (for TCRbeta) was performed with unique molecular identifiers. MiXCR, run by TCRdb on the PCR reads, gives a single entry per CDR3 protein. The repertoire holds more than 450,000 distinct CDR3 sequences, with approximately 20% as singletons. The material was PBMCs from the stem cell graft donor, obtained from the stem cell graft. The receptors originated from a human donor who donated a stem cell graft to a child with acute lymphoblastic leukemia.

This clonotype has more than one count but fewer than ten. The chain carries TRBV7-9 and TRBJ2-7; unclear D gene. V lost 4 bases, J lost 2 bases, and 9 bases lay in between. The germline V gene encodes CDR1 SEHNR and CDR2 FQNEAQ (reference sequence). The CDR3 consists of 13 residues. CDR3 nucleotides: TGTGCCAGCAGCTCGCCTGGACCCTACGAGCAGTACTTC. Translation: CASSSPGPYEQYF.

This clonotype has a handful of counts. The chain links TRBV5-1 to TRBJ2-3, with 12 bases lining up with TRBD2. The junction had 5 bases not matched to a gene; V was cut back by 4 bases and J by 5 bases. The germline gives CDR1 SGHRS, CDR2 YFSETQ. This CDR3 region has 15 residues. This CDR3 is CASSQLAGGGDTQYF. The CDR3 nucleotides are TGCGCCAGCAGCCAACTAGCGGGAGGTGGAGATACGCAGTATTTT.

This clonotype was seen more than once but under ten times. The genes are TRBV11-2 and TRBJ2-5; TRBD2 agrees at 7 bases. Germline V lookup: CDR1 SGHAT, CDR2 FQNNGV. The CDR3 contains 17 residues. J was trimmed by 0 bases and V by 1 base; bases with no gene match: 8. The CDR3: CASSLVAPSGNQETQYF. CDR3 bases: TGTGCCAGCAGCTTAGTAGCGCCTAGCGGTAACCAAGAGACCCAGTACTTC.

This clonotype was counted a few times. The V call is TRBV5-1, the J call TRBJ2-3; maybe TRBD1 (5 bases). CDR1 is SGHRS, CDR2 YFSETQ, per germline. V was cut by 2 bases and J by 2 bases, with 9 bases left in between. The CDR3 has 14 residues. The CDR3, as DNA: TGCGCCAGCAGCTTTGTCAGGGCCACAGATACGCAGTATTTT. Its translation: CASSFVRATDTQYF.

The V gene is TRBV7-9, the J gene TRBJ2-1, with TRBD2 matching 15 bases. CDR1 is SEHNR and CDR2 is FQNEAQ in the germline V gene (reference sequence). With V trimmed by 5 bases and J by 8 bases, 10 bases remained unmatched. The CDR3 is made up of 17 amino acids. The CDR3 DNA follows: TGTGCCAGCAGCCGGACTAGCGGGAGGGCCTGGGTGTATGAGCAGTTCTTC. Amino acid sequence: CASSRTSGRAWVYEQFF.

This chain links TRBV12-3 or TRBV12-4 with TRBJ2-3, with 10 bases matching TRBD2. This CDR3 comprises 16 residues. Trimming removed 5 bases from V and 6 bases from J; junction bases left unmatched: 11. The CDR3 here is CASSILSGRPGDTQYF. As DNA, the CDR3 is TGTGCCAGCAGTATCCTTAGCGGGAGGCCAGGGGATACGCAGTATTTT.

The genes are TRBV6-1 and TRBJ1-6; D is ambiguous. Germline CDR1 is MNHNS and CDR2 is SASEGT. The length of the CDR3 is 14 residues. Trimming took off 7 bases at V and 5 bases at J, with 12 bases between the two ends. CDR3 protein: CASTGTAHNSPLHF. As DNA, the CDR3 is TGTGCCAGCACGGGAACAGCACATAATTCACCCCTCCACTTT.

This clonotype was counted only a few times. The rearrangement uses TRBV2 and TRBJ1-5, with 7 nucleotides matching TRBD1. With V trimmed by 6 bases and J by 1 base, 6 bases remained unmatched. The CDR3 extends over 15 amino acids. CDR1 and CDR2 from the germline V gene are SNHLY and FYNNEI. CDR3 DNA sequence: TGTGCCAGCAGATACGAGGGACAGAGCAATCAGCCCCAGCATTTT. Its protein is CASRYEGQSNQPQHF.

This clonotype was seen a few times. J is TRBJ2-3 and V is TRBV7-9, with TRBD1 matching over 9 bases. The CDR3 is 15 amino acids. Germline V gene sequence: CDR1 SEHNR, CDR2 FQNEAQ (reference sequence). Unmatched junction bases numbered 5, after V lost 6 bases and J lost 1 base. In DNA, the CDR3 is TGTGCCAGCAGGAAACGGGACAGGGGCACAGATACGCAGTATTTT. Protein product: CASRKRDRGTDTQYF.

The sample holds a few counts of this clonotype. J is TRBJ2-7 and V is TRBV5-1; 11 nucleotides match TRBD2. Germline CDR1 reads SGHRS; CDR2 reads YFSETQ. The J segment lost 4 bases and the V segment lost 0 bases, leaving 6 bases of the junction unmatched. The CDR3 length is 16 residues. The CDR3 region is CASSLETSGKLYEQYF. DNA of the CDR3: TGCGCCAGCAGCTTGGAGACTAGCGGGAAACTTTACGAGCAGTACTTC.

This clonotype was seen a few times. The junction does not match germline at one end; this may be a read error. This rearrangement joins TRBV20-1 to TRBJ2-4; no definite D call. CDR1 is DFQATT and CDR2 is SNEGSKA in the germline V gene (reference sequence). CDR3 length: 14 amino acids. The CDR3, as DNA: TGCAGTGCTACCGGGCCGTTAGCCAAAAACATTCAGTATTTC. It encodes CSATGPLAKNIQYF.

The chain links TRBV19 to TRBJ1-1; no clear D gene. Germline assignment: CDR1 LNHDA and CDR2 SQIVND (reference sequence). The V gene lost 3 bases and the J gene lost 3 bases, with 8 bases spanning the gap. The CDR3 is made up of 13 amino acids. The CDR3 is CASSMEADTEAFF. The CDR3 DNA follows: TGTGCCAGTAGTATGGAGGCCGACACTGAAGCTTTCTTT.

This clonotype turned up a few times. The chain has TRBV12-3 or TRBV12-4 and TRBJ1-3, with D perhaps TRBD1 (6 bases). Trimming took off 6 bases at V and 4 bases at J, with 16 bases between the two ends. This CDR3 contains 15 residues. In DNA, the CDR3 is TGTGCCAGCAGCGAGACAGGATCGCGAGGAAACACCATATATTTT. Its translation: CASSETGSRGNTIYF.

This clonotype has just a few counts. The V and J genes are TRBV5-1 and TRBJ1-1; D unresolved. The CDR3 extends over 15 amino acids. V shed 4 bases and J shed 0 bases, with 13 bases lying between them. The germline CDR1 and CDR2 sequences are SGHRS and YFSETQ. The CDR3 sequence is CASSPPELMNTEAFF. In DNA form, the CDR3 reads TGCGCCAGCAGCCCTCCCGAGCTCATGAACACTGAAGCTTTCTTT.

This clonotype was seen only a few times. This rearrangement joins TRBV29-1 to TRBJ2-1, with TRBD2 matching 7 bases. Unmatched junction bases numbered 4, after V lost 8 bases and J lost 0 bases. CDR1 and CDR2 from the germline V gene are SQVTM and ANQGSEA. The CDR3 spans 13 residues. In DNA, the CDR3 is TGCAGCTGGGGCGGGAGCTCCTACAATGAGCAGTTCTTC. This codes for CSWGGSSYNEQFF.